A selection of T cell receptor beta chains follows, all from one sample in a study of T cells after posttransplantation cyclophosphamide. Sequencing used immunoSEQ multiplex PCR; TCRdb keeps in-frame clones, though not all of them. The sample holds 10,000 to 15,000 clones, and no clone turns up only once. This sample comprised PBMCs, obtained after allogeneic stem cell transplant with posttransplant cyclophosphamide. Source of these receptors: a female patient aged 40 to 50 who received an allogeneic stem cell transplant from an unrelated donor, was CMV-positive, and had acute GVHD only. Part of the T cells may come from the graft donor. Each CDR3 is given without its conserved first and last residue. The order of the fields is clone size, V gene, CDR3 protein. For some rows the clone size is stated as once, few or many, or as a class when expanded; others skip it.

few | TRBV4-1 | ASSPQAGVNQETQY
- | TRBV6-5 | ASSYRTEYYGYT
few | TRBV5-4 | ASSLASYEQY
many | TRBV1 | TSSQGLAGEETQY
many | TRBV9 | ASSVDPAGELF
many | TRBV30 | AWSVGGSSADTQY
many | TRBV6-5 | ASSYGHNYGYT
few | TRBV7-9 | ASNPLQGPQKETQY
many | TRBV4-2 | ASSPRRGSGSTDTQY
many | TRBV7-6 | ASSPTTGTGELF
many | TRBV29-1 | SVVGRAAEAF
many | TRBV7-9 | ASSFPLRGPTRNERF
many | TRBV27 | ASSLYLGQGQGGSYEQY
many | TRBV11-3 | ASSSSGDSYNEQF
many | TRBV6-5 | ASSYSGTGTYEQY
many | TRBV7-2 | ASSRSGGPDTQY
many | TRBV6-4 | ASSSDRSNPYNEQF
many | TRBV19 | ASRGQGHQPQH
many | TRBV30 | AWRPGYTEAF
- | TRBV4-1 | ASSQGRGTGGRRGYT
few | TRBV29-1 | SVEGRGNEQF
many | TRBV4-1 | ASSQGDGRAGEQY
- | TRBV7-2 | ASSFAGLAGNEQF
few | TRBV30 | AWSVRGNEQF
many | TRBV6-4 | ASSAPTQDEKLF
many | TRBV7-9 | ASIHRESSGANVLT
many | TRBV7-3 | ASSLGGGPYNEQF
many | TRBV10-3 | AISEWGFPNTGELF
few | TRBV5-6 | ASSLDGQYTDTQY
many | TRBV29-1 | SVESVQLYGYT
few | TRBV5-1 | ASSFRRGSYNEQF
many | TRBV2 | ASSVIRDRGAQPQH
few | TRBV6-8 | ASSKDRVLVGNQPQH
many | TRBV2 | ASTLDGGDTGELF
many | TRBV9 | ASSISGLPLNEQF
- | TRBV6-1 | ASSPGGQFNEQF
few | TRBV30 | ACPSGETNEKLF
few | TRBV6-1 | ASTRGGATDTQY
many | TRBV5-6 | ASSLGGGETQY
many | TRBV6-5 | ASSYSPRQTLF
- | TRBV5-1 | ASSSKWGGRDTDTQY
few | TRBV5-1 | ASSFPGSGDTQY
many | TRBV5-8 | ASSPLVGGNEQY
few | TRBV5-1 | ASSTEPNYGYT
many | TRBV9 | ASSVGSRGDYGYT
- | TRBV7-9 | ASSPEEGPRGYT
many | TRBV6-5 | ASSYLRGGLHNEQF